The source of this T cell receptor beta chain is a study of CD8 T cells in ankylosing spondylitis. Study-level results: CD8+ disease-linked clones were present at relatively low frequencies in blood. Apparently characteristic of ankylosing spondylitis blood was a TCR beta motif (about eight highly homologous variants).

CDR1 and CDR2 (germline): DFQATT, SNEGSKA (reference sequence). This CDR3 has 16 residues. TCRdb itself ran the 5' RACE reads through MiXCR, one entry per CDR3 protein. The data show about 800,000 distinct CDR3 sequences, with roughly 10% seen just once and less than 0.65% held by the top ten. In its sample, this clonotype was seen a few times. Its antigen is unknown. Material: blood, either unsorted or a sorted T cell fraction (not recorded which). The chain carries TRBV20-1 and TRBJ2-7, with TRBD2 matching over 9 bases. The TCR was taken from a male donor with ankylosing spondylitis. CDR3 sequence: CSSPSYTSGRSYEQYF. CDR3 nucleotides: TGCAGCTCCCCCTCATACACTAGCGGGCGCTCCTACGAGCAGTACTTC.